The 19 T cell receptor beta chains reported below all come from one sample, sequenced in a study of shared T cell receptors in the human thymus. This table comes from immunoSEQ multiplex PCR, and its TCRdb copy is limited to in-frame clones, with some not included. The sample has 600,000 or so clones; more than 70% are singletons. These data were also reused for a study on human thymus T cells.

Material for sequencing was thymocytes. Receptors were obtained from a boy younger than two with a congenital heart defect.

This clone was observed a few times. The CDR3 sequence is CSAPQGKGTDTQYF. CDR3 sequence (DNA): TGCAGCGCCCCTCAGGGGAAGGGCACAGATACGCAGTATTTT. The rearrangement links TRBV29-1 to TRBJ2-3; D might be TRBD1 (6 bases). CDR1 and CDR2 from the germline V gene are SQVTM and ANQGSEA. The CDR3 spans 14 residues. The germline V and J ends were trimmed by 7 bases and 1 base, with 15 bases remaining between them.

CDR3 loop: CASSQYLRDRRNQPQHF. The DNA of the CDR3 is TGCGCCAGCAGCCAATACCTAAGGGACAGACGAAATCAGCCCCAGCATTTT. V is TRBV4-3 and J is TRBJ1-5; TRBD1 matches at 7 bases. The V and J ends lost 2 bases and 4 bases, in that order; junction bases with no gene match: 11. CDR3 length: 17 amino acids. Germline assignment: CDR1 LGHNA and CDR2 YSLEER.

The V and J genes are TRBV2 and TRBJ2-7, with 7 bases matching TRBD1. Losses at the gene ends were 8 bases for V and 2 bases for J; bases not matched to a gene: 21. Per the germline V gene, CDR1 is SNHLY and CDR2 is FYNNEI. The CDR3 spans 18 residues. The CDR3 DNA is TGTGCCAGCTACAAGGGGGCGACAGCCTCTATAGTGCCCTACGAGCAGTACTTC. Translated, it gives CASYKGATASIVPYEQYF.

The rearrangement uses TRBV10-1 and TRBJ1-2; the D gene is possibly TRBD1 (6 bases). Trimming took 3 bases from V and 7 from J, leaving 15 bases between them. The germline V gene has CDR1 WNHNN and CDR2 SYGVQD (reference sequence). The CDR3 is made up of 14 amino acids. The CDR3 DNA reads as TGCGCCAGCAGTGAATTCGGCAGGGGCTTTGGCTACACCTTC. This translates into CASSEFGRGFGYTF.

This clone was picked up one time. This chain links TRBV5-6 with TRBJ1-6, with 8 nucleotides matching TRBD1. The germline gives CDR1 SGHDT, CDR2 YYEEEE. The CDR3 runs 16 residues. The V and J ends lost 3 bases and 7 bases, in that order; junction bases with no gene match: 9. In DNA, the CDR3 is TGTGCCAGCAGCTCCAACCGGACAGGGAACAATTCACCCCTCCACTTT. Amino acids: CASSSNRTGNNSPLHF.

The J gene is TRBJ2-1, the V gene TRBV4-1; D is uncertain. Germline loops: CDR1 MGHRA, CDR2 YSYEKL. Trimming took off 5 bases at V and 2 bases at J, with 13 bases between the two ends. The CDR3 extends over 15 amino acids. Here the CDR3 reads CASSIGSFTYNEQFF. For the CDR3, the DNA is TGCGCCAGCAGCATTGGTAGCTTTACCTACAATGAGCAGTTCTTC.

V gene TRBV25-1 combines with J gene TRBJ1-3; no definite D call. The germline V gene encodes CDR1 MGHDK and CDR2 SYGVNS. The V gene lost 5 bases and the J gene lost 9 bases, with 26 bases spanning the gap. CDR3 length equals 17 residues. CDR3 loop: CASSTHPQSGSEGTIYF. The CDR3 bases are TGTGCCAGCAGTACACACCCTCAGTCAGGCTCTGAGGGCACCATATATTTT.

The chain recombines TRBV5-6 with TRBJ2-2, with TRBD2 identical over 11 bases. With 2 bases clipped from V and 4 bases from J, the junction kept 7 bases outside the gene matches. The CDR3 covers 17 residues. CDR1 SGHDT and CDR2 YYEEEE come from the germline V gene. The CDR3 sequence is CASSFSLAGVGTGELFF. The CDR3 region has the DNA TGTGCCAGCAGCTTCTCACTAGCGGGAGTCGGCACCGGGGAGCTGTTTTTT.

The chain recombines TRBV6-1 with TRBJ2-5, with D unclear. The DNA end is more similar to TRBJ2-7, so the J call may be wrong. This CDR3 region has 14 residues. Germline loops: CDR1 MNHNS, CDR2 SASEGT. CDR3 sequence (DNA): TGTGCCAGCAGTGAAGAACTGATCCCCTACGAGCAGTACTTC. The encoded protein is CASSEELIPYEQYF.

The V gene is TRBV15, the J gene TRBJ1-1; D is undetermined. Trimming cost V 5 bases and J 6 bases, with 13 bases left between them. CDR3 size: 13 residues. Germline CDR1 reads LNHNV; CDR2 reads YYDKDF (reference sequence). This CDR3 is CATSPSRIAEAFF. The CDR3 DNA is TGTGCCACCAGCCCCTCTAGGATCGCTGAAGCTTTCTTT.

The J gene is TRBJ1-3, the V gene TRBV30; D possibly corresponds to TRBD1 (5 bases). CDR3 size: 16 residues. Trimming shortened V by 0 bases and J by 0 bases, and 12 bases separated the two germline ends. Germline lookup yields CDR1 GTSNPN and CDR2 SVGIG (reference sequence). CDR3 DNA: TGTGCCTGGAGTGTACCTATGGGGGGCTCTGGAAACACCATATATTTT. Translating it yields CAWSVPMGGSGNTIYF.

The CDR3 bases are TGTGCCTGGAGTGACCGGGGACTAGCGGGAGAATCCTACACCACCTCCTACAATGAGCAGTTCTTC. It specifies CAWSDRGLAGESYTTSYNEQFF. The rearrangement joins TRBV30 to TRBJ2-1; 14 bases align to TRBD2. V lost 1 base to trimming and J lost 0 bases; unmatched junction nucleotides: 17. The CDR3 is 22 amino acids. The germline gives CDR1 GTSNPN, CDR2 SVGIG (reference sequence). Full variable domain (remainder filled in from reference TRBV30 and TRBJ2-1): SQTIHQWPATLVQPVGSPLSLECTVEGTSNPNLYWYRQAAGRGLQLLFYSVGIGQISSEVPQNLSASRPQDRQFILSSKKLLLSDSGFYLCAWSDRGLAGESYTTSYNEQFFGPGTRLTVL.

The chain employs TRBV6-1 and TRBJ1-1; the match to TRBD1 covers 7 bases. Trimming at V came to 0 bases and at J to 4 bases, leaving 5 bases not matched to a gene. Per the germline V gene, CDR1 is MNHNS and CDR2 is SASEGT. The CDR3 length is 15 residues. The CDR3 DNA reads as TGTGCCAGCAGTGAAGCGGACAGGAGGGCCACTGAAGCTTTCTTT. Protein sequence: CASSEADRRATEAFF.

The V gene is TRBV30, the J gene TRBJ1-5; the match to TRBD1 covers 8 bases. This CDR3 has 19 amino acids. Germline loops: CDR1 GTSNPN, CDR2 SVGIG (reference sequence). J lost 4 bases, V lost 2 bases, and 19 bases had no gene match. CDR3 sequence (DNA): TGTGCCTGGAGTTCACCGGGACAGGTAATTTCCCAGGCGAATCAGCCCCAGCATTTT. It is translated as CAWSSPGQVISQANQPQHF.

The chain carries TRBV7-2 and TRBJ2-7; 8 bases are a match to TRBD1. Trimming at V came to 4 bases and at J to 9 bases, leaving 14 bases not matched to a gene. Germline CDR1 SGHTA, CDR2 FQGNSA. CDR3 length equals 15 residues. In DNA form, the CDR3 reads TGTGCCAGCAGCTCCCGACAGGGGCCGAATGCTGGGCAGTACTTC. Protein sequence: CASSSRQGPNAGQYF.

This rearrangement joins TRBV30 to TRBJ1-1; TRBD1 agrees at 10 bases. Trimming took 3 bases from V and 1 from J; bases not matched to a gene: 5. The germline V gene has CDR1 GTSNPN and CDR2 SVGIG (reference sequence). The CDR3 sequence is 15 residues long. CDR3 nucleotide sequence: TGTGCCTGGAGGGGACAGGGGATTCGGAACACTGAAGCTTTCTTT. Protein sequence: CAWRGQGIRNTEAFF.

The gene calls are TRBV28 and TRBJ2-2; TRBD2 matches 8 bases. The CDR3 consists of 18 residues. The J segment lost 6 bases and the V segment lost 5 bases, leaving 17 bases of the junction unmatched. Looked up from germline, CDR1 is MDHEN and CDR2 is SYDVKM. DNA for the CDR3: TGTGCCAGCAGTCCCGGGGGGGGGTCGGCCCCCGGGCCCGGGGAGCTGTTTTTT. Translated, it gives CASSPGGGSAPGPGELFF.

In this sample, this clone turned up once. CDR3 sequence (DNA): TGTGCCATCACCGCCGGACAAGGGCATAGCGGGGAGCTGTTTTTT. This gives the protein CAITAGQGHSGELFF. V usage is TRBV10-3 and J usage is TRBJ2-2; D perhaps matches TRBD1 (5 bases). The V end was cut by 7 bases, the J end by 7 bases, with 19 bases between. Per germline, CDR1 ENHRY and CDR2 SYGVKD. The CDR3 extends over 15 amino acids.

This rearrangement joins TRBV15 to TRBJ1-2; 9 bases align to TRBD1. With 0 bases clipped from V and 7 bases from J, the junction kept 9 bases outside the gene matches. CDR3 length: 16 amino acids. The germline V gene encodes CDR1 LNHNV and CDR2 YYDKDF (reference sequence). This CDR3 is CATSREVRDRVCGYTF. In nucleotides, the CDR3 is TGTGCCACCAGCAGAGAAGTTCGGGACAGGGTTTGTGGCTACACCTTC.